A single sample is the source of the 6 T cell receptor beta chains below, sequenced in a study of blood T cell repertoires in COVID-19. Produced via immunoSEQ multiplex PCR; TCRdb's table is partial and in-frame only. The table includes around 270,000 clones, 85% to 90% detected once. Sequencing used peripheral blood. These receptors were collected from a woman aged 60-75 years with COVID-19, enrolled during active disease.

This clone was observed once. The genes are TRBV9 and TRBJ2-5, with D possibly matching TRBD2 (5 bases). Trimming took 0 bases from V and 5 from J, leaving 14 bases between them. This CDR3 is 15 amino acids long. Germline assignment: CDR1 SGDLS and CDR2 YYNGEE. The CDR3 loop reads CASSVVPSNGETQYF. CDR3 nucleotide sequence: TGTGCCAGCAGCGTAGTTCCTAGCAATGGGGAGACCCAGTACTTC.

The CDR3 spells CASSRQGATGGYTF. The CDR3 DNA is TGTGCCAGCAGCCGACAGGGGGCCACGGGTGGCTACACCTTC. The V call is TRBV6-5, the J call TRBJ1-2; 10 nucleotides align to TRBD1. Trimming took 6 bases from V and 7 from J; bases not matched to a gene: 8. CDR1 and CDR2 from the germline V gene are MNHEY and SVGAGI. The CDR3 has 14 residues.

The chain combines TRBV28 with TRBJ2-7; 11 nucleotides align to TRBD2. The V gene end was trimmed by 5 bases and the J gene end by 12 bases; junction bases not matched to a gene: 12. Germline assignment: CDR1 MDHEN and CDR2 SYDVKM. This CDR3 spans 14 amino acids. The CDR3 DNA sequence: TGTGCCAGCAGTCAATATCATAGCGGGAGGGCCTCGTACTTC. Protein product: CASSQYHSGRASYF.

The chain joins TRBV15 to TRBJ1-2; TRBD1 is a possible D gene (5 bases). The germline V gene encodes CDR1 LNHNV and CDR2 YYDKDF (reference sequence). Trimming left V 1 base short and J 3 bases short, with 18 bases between. The CDR3 consists of 17 residues. The DNA of the CDR3 is TGTGCCACCAGCAGAGTTATGGACGCGGGGGAAGACTATGGCTACACCTTC. It codes for CATSRVMDAGEDYGYTF.

V usage is TRBV6-5 and J usage is TRBJ2-5, with D perhaps matching TRBD1 (5 bases). This CDR3 contains 12 residues. Trimming shortened V by 4 bases and J by 2 bases, and 5 bases separated the two germline ends. Germline V CDR1 and CDR2: MNHEY, SVGAGI. CDR3 in amino acids: CASSWTQETQYF. DNA of the CDR3: TGTGCCAGCAGTTGGACACAAGAGACCCAGTACTTC.

This chain joins TRBV6-2 or TRBV6-3 and TRBJ2-5, with D hard to call. Trimming shortened V by 4 bases and J by 3 bases, and 3 bases separated the two germline ends. Germline V CDR1 and CDR2: MNHEY, SVGEGT. CDR3 length: 11 amino acids. The CDR3 DNA is TGTGCCAGCAGTTTTAAAGAGACCCAGTACTTC. It encodes CASSFKETQYF.